The clone carrying this T cell receptor (beta chain) was seen repeatedly, ten times or more. The data stem from a study of kidney transplant recipient with SARS-CoV-2 infection. TCRdb re-called the reads with MiXCR, one entry per CDR3 protein. The data hold 200,000 to 300,000 distinct CDR3 sequences, with around 26% observed a single time. J lost 4 bases, V lost 5 bases, and 5 bases had no gene match. The germline V gene encodes CDR1 WSHSY and CDR2 SAAADI. The length of the CDR3 is 16 residues. The specimen was a blood sample, collected at baseline and on approximately day 120 from a kidney transplant recipient. The chain carries TRBV10-2 and TRBJ2-5; the match to TRBD2 covers 15 bases. This receptor was obtained from a male patient aged 25-45 years who had COVID-19 and was a kidney transplant recipient. Part of the T cells may come from the graft donor. CDR3 sequence reads: CASSRTSGREGETQYF. The CDR3 DNA reads TGCGCCAGCAGTCGGACTAGCGGGAGGGAGGGAGAGACCCAGTACTTC.